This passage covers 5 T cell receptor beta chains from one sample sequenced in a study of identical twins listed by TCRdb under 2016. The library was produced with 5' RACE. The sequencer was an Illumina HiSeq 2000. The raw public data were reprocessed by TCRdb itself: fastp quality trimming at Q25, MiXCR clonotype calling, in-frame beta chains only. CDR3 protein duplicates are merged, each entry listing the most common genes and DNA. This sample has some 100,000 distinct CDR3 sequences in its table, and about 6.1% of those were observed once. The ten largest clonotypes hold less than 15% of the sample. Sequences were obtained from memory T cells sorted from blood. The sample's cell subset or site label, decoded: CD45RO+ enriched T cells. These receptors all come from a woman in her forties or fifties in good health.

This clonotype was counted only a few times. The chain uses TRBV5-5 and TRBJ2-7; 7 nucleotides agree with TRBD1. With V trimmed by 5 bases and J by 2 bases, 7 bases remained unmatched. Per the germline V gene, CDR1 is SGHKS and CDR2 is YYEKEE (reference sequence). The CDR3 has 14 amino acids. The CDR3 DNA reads TGTGCCAGCAGTACGGGACAGAGACCCTACGAGCAGTACTTC. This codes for CASSTGQRPYEQYF.

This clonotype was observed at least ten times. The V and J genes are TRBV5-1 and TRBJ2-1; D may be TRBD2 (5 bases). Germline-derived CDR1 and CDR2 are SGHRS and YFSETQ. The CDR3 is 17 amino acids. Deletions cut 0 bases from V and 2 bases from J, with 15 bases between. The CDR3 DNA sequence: TGCGCCAGCAGCTTGGGCCCCGAGCGGAGAGCCTACAATGAGCAGTTCTTC. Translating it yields CASSLGPERRAYNEQFF.

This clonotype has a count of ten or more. The CDR3 loop reads CASSQGSPSGTGVYGYTF. The CDR3 DNA sequence: TGTGCCAGCAGCCAAGGGTCCCCCTCCGGGACAGGGGTATATGGCTACACCTTC. V usage is TRBV3-1 and J usage is TRBJ1-2; TRBD1 agrees at 10 bases. The CDR3 contains 18 residues. After removal of 1 base from V and 5 bases from J, the junction contained 13 bases not matched to a gene. Germline V CDR1 and CDR2: LGHDT, YNNKEL (reference sequence).

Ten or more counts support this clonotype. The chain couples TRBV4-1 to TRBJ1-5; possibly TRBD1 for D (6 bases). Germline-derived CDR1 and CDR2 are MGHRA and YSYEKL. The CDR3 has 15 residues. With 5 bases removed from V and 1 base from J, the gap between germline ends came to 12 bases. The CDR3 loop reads CASSTQGGSNQPQHF. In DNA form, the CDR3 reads TGCGCCAGCAGCACACAGGGCGGCAGCAATCAGCCCCAGCATTTT.

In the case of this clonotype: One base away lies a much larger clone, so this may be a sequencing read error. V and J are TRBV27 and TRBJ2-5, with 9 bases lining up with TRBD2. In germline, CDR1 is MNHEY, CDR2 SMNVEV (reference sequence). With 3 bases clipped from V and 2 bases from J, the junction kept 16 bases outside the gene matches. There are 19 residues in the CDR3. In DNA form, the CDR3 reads TGTGCCAGCAGTTTCCTTCCCGCGGGAGGGCCGCTAGAACAAGAGACCCAGTACTTC. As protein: CASSFLPAGGPLEQETQYF.